The entry below describes one TCR beta chain. The target of this receptor is not known. No much larger clone exists at a distance of one base, and base qualities are not known. This record comes from a study of response to subunit inactivated influenza vaccine listed by TCRdb under 2018. Concerning the study at large: Deep quantitative T cell receptor repertoire profiling was used in the study to track responses to a trivalent subunit inactivated influenza vaccine.

The investigation overall reported the following: The authors suggested that each seasonal influenza vaccination may recruit only a limited number of new T cells.

Receptor amplification or capture employed RT-PCR. Sequencing was carried out with an Illumina HiSeq 2500. TCRdb took the public reads, trimmed them with fastp at Q25, ran MiXCR for clone calling and kept in-frame beta chains. When rows share a CDR3 protein, they turn into one entry using the most common DNA and genes. The sample table shows about 580,000 distinct CDR3 sequences, and 12% to 15% are seen once. Together, the top ten hold over 8.5% of the sample. CDR1 and CDR2 are read off the germline V gene as MGHDK and SYGVNS. Trimming takes 1 base from V and 2 bases from J, and the germline ends sit 11 bases apart. The CDR3 sequence holds 15 residues, the cysteine and phenylalanine included. Here the CDR3 DNA is all that survives: 45 bases in frame from base 1.

The receptor's source is a man aged 45-60 years who received an inactivated influenza vaccine. Donor details come from another sample of the same person, matched by shared clones. Here the chain combines TRBV25-1 and TRBJ1-1; the best D guess is TRBD1, with 5 bases matching. The sequencing used PBMCs from blood, collected about 12 days after vaccination. The CDR3 region reads CASSESGRGNTEAFF. At the DNA level, the sequence is TGTGCCAGCAGTGAATCGGGGAGGGGAAACACTGAAGCTTTCTTT.